This T cell receptor beta chain emerged from a study of blood T cells in healthy people across ages. This clonotype was counted between two and nine times. A second PCR of about 7 to 11 cycles used a sample-barcoded 5' primer and a J-beta primer mix. Each CDR3 protein is one row after TCRdb ran MiXCR on the 5' RACE reads. The table shows hundreds of thousands of distinct CDR3 sequences, with approximately 59% occurring only once. The germline V gene has CDR1 DFQATT and CDR2 SNEGSKA (reference sequence). V gave up 6 bases and J gave up 0 bases, with 12 bases separating them. The CDR3 sequence is 13 residues long.

Source material: blood. This TCR came from a man aged 30-40 years in good health. The rearrangement joins TRBV20-1 to TRBJ2-7, with D perhaps matching TRBD2 (5 bases). CDR3 nucleotides: TGCAGTGCCACGGGATCTAGCTCCTACGAGCAGTACTTC. It yields the protein CSATGSSSYEQYF.